This T cell receptor (beta chain) comes out of a study of Ad26.COV2.S vaccination and SARS-CoV-2 variants. Study context: The authors gave Ad26.COV2.S intramuscularly, either once or twice 56 days apart.

Study outcomes and limitations: Spike-specific responses of CD8+ and CD4+ T cells were reported to display substantial breadth after vaccination.

The repertoire was sequenced with immunoSEQ multiplex PCR; TCRdb's copy has only in-frame clones and lacks some. The sample contains 440,000 or so clones, about nine tenths of which appear only once. Of note for this clone: As yet, its antigen is unknown.

Specified treatment: roughly 20 received Ad26.COV2.S at low or high dose, single or two shots; roughly 5 received placebo; per-sample allocation not given. Day 63 after the first vaccine or placebo injection was the time point for sampling. Sequenced material: peripheral blood, taken in a trial of Ad26.COV2.S vaccine versus placebo. The receptor was isolated from a person between 18 and 59 years old who received the Ad26.COV2.S COVID-19 vaccine or a placebo.

The CDR3 DNA reads TGTGCCACCAGTGATTTCGTGTATGTTCCGGGACAGAGTTATAGCAATCAGCCCCAGCATTTT. This codes for CATSDFVYVPGQSYSNQPQHF. The V and J genes are TRBV24-1 and TRBJ1-5; 7 bases fit TRBD1. Trimming removed 1 base from V and 0 bases from J; junction bases left unmatched: 17. The CDR3 is 21 residues long. CDR1 is KGHDR and CDR2 is SFDVKD in the germline V gene.